The 23 T cell receptor beta chains below come from one sample, sequenced in a study of shared clonotypes between healthy human individuals. Clones were sequenced by immunoSEQ multiplex PCR, and TCRdb holds only the in-frame ones, with some missing. The sample lists about 2.1 million clones; 90% to 95% were seen once. CD45RO-negative, CCR7-selected cells formed the naive CD8 fraction, which excluded terminally differentiated effector memory CD45RA+ cells. The sequenced sample was naive CD8+ T cells from PBMCs. The receptors stem from a man aged 18 to 30 in good health. Some clones in this sample may be carry-over from other donors' samples.

J is TRBJ2-1 and V is TRBV28; 8 positions match TRBD2. Germline values: CDR1 MDHEN, CDR2 SYDVKM. This CDR3 region has 13 residues. With V trimmed by 5 bases and J by 4 bases, 1 base remained unmatched. For the CDR3, the DNA is TGTGCCAGCAGTACTAGCGGTTACAATGAGCAGTTCTTC. Its protein is CASSTSGYNEQFF.

Note on this clone: Likely a read error: the CDR3 ends without its conserved phenylalanine or tryptophan. The DNA is left out, because the CDR3 cannot be placed on it with certainty; the CDR3 is given as TCRdb lists it. The V call is TRBV2, the J call TRBJ2-7; the DNA was not compared with TRBD1, the D call given in the table. Germline V CDR1 and CDR2: SNHLY, FYNNEI. The CDR3 has 10 amino acids, counting both end residues. CDR3 region: CASSPRGDRP.

The V and J genes are TRBV5-5 and TRBJ2-1, with D hard to call. With 3 bases removed from V and 3 bases from J, the gap between germline ends came to 7 bases. This CDR3 has 13 residues. The germline V gene encodes CDR1 SGHKS and CDR2 YYEKEE (reference sequence). The CDR3 nucleotides are TGTGCCAGCAGCTGGTATGTCTACAATGAGCAGTTCTTC. Translated: CASSWYVYNEQFF.

CDR3 DNA sequence: TGTGCCAGCAGTTCAGGGGGAGGCAATCAGCCCCAGCATTTT. As protein: CASSSGGGNQPQHF. The V call is TRBV2, the J call TRBJ1-5; 7 bases map to TRBD1. The CDR3 sequence is 14 residues long. The J segment lost 2 bases and the V segment lost 5 bases, leaving 3 bases of the junction unmatched. CDR1 and CDR2 from the germline V gene are SNHLY and FYNNEI.

The chain carries TRBV7-9 and TRBJ2-7; D may match TRBD1 or TRBD2 (5 bases each). The CDR3 length is 13 residues. Deletions cut 10 bases from V and 3 bases from J, with 16 bases between. CDR1 SEHNR and CDR2 FQNEAQ come from the germline V gene (reference sequence). The CDR3 sequence is CATGVGTLYEQYF. For the CDR3, the DNA is TGTGCCACCGGAGTAGGGACCCTCTACGAGCAGTACTTC.

The chain is built from TRBV27 and TRBJ2-7, with 9 positions matching TRBD1. With V trimmed by 5 bases and J by 4 bases, 12 bases remained unmatched. CDR3 length: 16 residues. CDR1 and CDR2 from the germline V gene are MNHEY and SMNVEV (reference sequence). CDR3 coding DNA: TGTGCCAGCAGTGGGGGACCGGGACAGGGAAATTACGAGCAGTACTTC. Its translation: CASSGGPGQGNYEQYF.

Details on this clone: Other DNA sequences in the same sample also yield this CDR3. V is TRBV9 and J is TRBJ1-5, with D tentatively TRBD1 (6 bases). The V gene lost 0 bases and the J gene lost 3 bases, with 10 bases spanning the gap. The CDR3 has 15 amino acids. The germline V gene has CDR1 SGDLS and CDR2 YYNGEE. CDR3 DNA sequence: TGTGCCAGCAGCGTAGGGGGGGCACACAATCAGCCCCAGCATTTT. This codes for CASSVGGAHNQPQHF.

The sample holds one count of this clone. V gene TRBV7-9 combines with J gene TRBJ2-5, with 12 nucleotides matching TRBD1. Germline loops: CDR1 SEHNR, CDR2 FQNEAQ (reference sequence). The J segment lost 4 bases and the V segment lost 0 bases, leaving 6 bases of the junction unmatched. The CDR3 is made up of 17 amino acids. The CDR3 is CASSLAGPGQGAETQYF. The CDR3 DNA follows: TGTGCCAGCAGCTTAGCGGGTCCGGGACAGGGGGCAGAGACCCAGTACTTC.

The J gene is TRBJ2-1, the V gene TRBV4-1; tentatively, D is TRBD2 (6 bases). CDR3 size: 14 residues. Trimming stripped 5 bases from V and 5 bases from J, with 13 bases between. The V gene's germline CDR1 is MGHRA and CDR2 YSYEKL. CDR3 loop: CASSWTGENNEQFF. The CDR3 nucleotides read TGCGCCAGCAGCTGGACGGGGGAAAACAATGAGCAGTTCTTC.

The V and J genes are TRBV27 and TRBJ1-1, with 8 bases aligning to TRBD1. The ends lost 0 bases at V and 4 bases at J; junction bases unmatched: 7. CDR3 length equals 16 residues. Germline CDR1 MNHEY, CDR2 SMNVEV (reference sequence). CDR3 protein: CASSLSGQGGGTEAFF. CDR3 nucleotide sequence: TGTGCCAGCAGTTTATCAGGACAGGGAGGGGGCACTGAAGCTTTCTTT.

As concerns this clone: One junction end does not reproduce the germline sequence, and a read error may be involved. CDR3 amino acids: CASSQTTGGYGQYF. CDR3 DNA: TGCGCCAGCAGCCAAACGACGGGGGGCTACGGGCAGTACTTC. V is TRBV4-3 and J is TRBJ2-7; a possible D gene is TRBD2 (7 bases). Germline V gene sequence: CDR1 LGHNA, CDR2 YSLEER. CDR3 length equals 14 residues.

As concerns this clone: Other nucleotide sequences from this sample produce the same CDR3. The genes are TRBV6-5 and TRBJ1-2; D unclear. The germline V gene encodes CDR1 MNHEY and CDR2 SVGAGI. The CDR3 is made up of 13 amino acids. Trimming took 0 bases from V and 4 from J, leaving 6 bases between them. Here the CDR3 reads CASSYSGGYGYTF. The CDR3 DNA sequence: TGTGCCAGCAGTTACTCAGGCGGCTATGGCTACACCTTC.

This clone was seen once. This sequence joins TRBV11-2 and TRBJ2-1; D is possibly TRBD2 (6 bases). The germline CDR1 and CDR2 sequences are SGHAT and FQNNGV. The CDR3 totals 14 residues. Trimming cost V 2 bases and J 10 bases, with 15 bases left between them. The CDR3 sequence is CASSLIGGDGEQFF. DNA of the CDR3: TGTGCCAGCAGCTTAATTGGAGGGGACGGCGAGCAGTTCTTC.

Concerning this clone: The identical CDR3 is also encoded by other nucleotide sequences in the sample. The chain couples TRBV6-6 to TRBJ1-1, with unresolved D. The V end lost 2 bases, the J end lost 1 base, and 8 bases lay between the germline ends. Germline loops: CDR1 MNHNY, CDR2 SVGAGI (reference sequence). CDR3 length: 14 amino acids. The CDR3 bases are TGTGCCAGCAGTTACGCCGAGGGGAACACTGAAGCTTTCTTT. Translated: CASSYAEGNTEAFF.

On this clone itself: An end of the junction does not agree with germline; a read error may underlie this. The chain employs TRBV15 and TRBJ1-5, with D perhaps matching TRBD1 (5 bases). The germline CDR1 and CDR2 sequences are LNHNV and YYDKDF (reference sequence). CDR3 size: 16 residues. CDR3 protein: CATSREPLGGDQPQHF. CDR3 bases: TGTGCCACCAGCCGAGAGCCCCTCGGAGGGGATCAGCCCCAGCATTTT.

This chain uses TRBV4-1 with TRBJ2-1; 8 positions agree with TRBD2. The CDR3 totals 16 residues. Germline V gene lookup returns CDR1 MGHRA and CDR2 YSYEKL. V gave up 4 bases and J gave up 1 base; unmatched junction bases: 6. CDR3 loop: CASSPPGGRSYNEQFF. DNA for the CDR3: TGCGCCAGCAGCCCCCCCGGCGGGAGGTCCTACAATGAGCAGTTCTTC.

This clone was observed a few times. The chain combines TRBV9 with TRBJ1-5; no firm D call. The CDR3 runs to 15 residues. From germline, CDR1 is SGDLS and CDR2 YYNGEE. Between the trimmed V and J ends, which lost 0 bases and 0 bases, there was a span of 7 bases. The CDR3 here is CASSVGQDSNQPQHF. CDR3 nucleotides: TGTGCCAGCAGCGTAGGCCAGGATAGCAATCAGCCCCAGCATTTT. Full variable domain (missing parts from reference TRBV9 and TRBJ1-5): DSGVTQTPKHLITATGQRVTLRCSPRSGDLSVYWYQQSLDQGLQFLIQYYNGEERAKGNILERFSAQQFPDLHSELNLSSLELGDSALYFCASSVGQDSNQPQHFGDGTRLSIL.

Concerning this clone: Other DNA sequences in the sample encode the same CDR3. The chain combines TRBV18 with TRBJ2-7; D remains ambiguous. V lost 3 bases and J 0 bases, leaving 12 bases between the germline ends. The CDR3 is 15 amino acids. CDR1 KGHSH and CDR2 LQKENI come from the germline V gene. CDR3 protein: CASSPGGFSSYEQYF. The CDR3 nucleotides read TGTGCCAGCTCACCGGGCGGCTTCAGCTCCTACGAGCAGTACTTC.

The V call is TRBV15, the J call TRBJ2-7, with D tentatively TRBD2 (6 bases). Germline CDR1 and CDR2: LNHNV and YYDKDF (reference sequence). With 11 bases removed from V and 0 bases from J, the gap between germline ends came to 14 bases. The CDR3 has 13 residues. The chain's CDR3 is CASRRGTSYEQYF. In DNA, the CDR3 is TGTGCCTCACGGCGGGGTACCTCCTACGAGCAGTACTTC.

J is TRBJ2-7 and V is TRBV5-1; TRBD2 might be the D (6 bases). The V end was cut by 7 bases, the J end by 0 bases, with 17 bases between. The CDR3 length is 15 residues. Germline CDR1 reads SGHRS; CDR2 reads YFSETQ. The CDR3, as DNA: TGCGCCAGCGGGAACTCGGGACTTGACTCCTACGAGCAGTACTTC. Translated, it gives CASGNSGLDSYEQYF.

The chain joins TRBV11-2 to TRBJ2-7; TRBD1 matches at 8 bases. The ends lost 5 bases at V and 2 bases at J; junction bases unmatched: 5. Germline-derived CDR1 and CDR2 are SGHAT and FQNNGV. This CDR3 is 14 amino acids long. The CDR3 sequence is CASSPGTGPYEQYF. Written as DNA, the CDR3 is TGTGCCAGCAGCCCCGGGACAGGCCCCTACGAGCAGTACTTC.

J is TRBJ2-2 and V is TRBV4-3; no definite D call. Trimming took 0 bases from V and 6 from J, leaving 8 bases between them. Germline V lookup: CDR1 LGHNA, CDR2 YSLEER. This CDR3 has 14 residues. The chain's CDR3 is CASSQDRIAGELFF. CDR3 DNA sequence: TGCGCCAGCAGCCAAGATCGGATAGCCGGGGAGCTGTTTTTT.

The chain combines TRBV2 with TRBJ2-2; TRBD1 agrees at 8 bases. The CDR3 is 12 amino acids. Germline CDR1 and CDR2: SNHLY and FYNNEI. The J segment lost 9 bases and the V segment lost 6 bases, leaving 3 bases of the junction unmatched. The CDR3 is CASRAGGRELFF. The CDR3 DNA is TGTGCCAGCAGGGCAGGGGGCCGGGAGCTGTTTTTT. Supplemented by reference TRBV2 and TRBJ2-2, the full variable domain reads EPEVTQTPSHQVTQMGQEVILRCVPISNHLYFYWYRQILGQKVEFLVSFYNNEISEKSEIFDDQFSVERPDGSNFTLKIRSTKLEDSAMYFCASRAGGRELFFGEGSRLTVL.